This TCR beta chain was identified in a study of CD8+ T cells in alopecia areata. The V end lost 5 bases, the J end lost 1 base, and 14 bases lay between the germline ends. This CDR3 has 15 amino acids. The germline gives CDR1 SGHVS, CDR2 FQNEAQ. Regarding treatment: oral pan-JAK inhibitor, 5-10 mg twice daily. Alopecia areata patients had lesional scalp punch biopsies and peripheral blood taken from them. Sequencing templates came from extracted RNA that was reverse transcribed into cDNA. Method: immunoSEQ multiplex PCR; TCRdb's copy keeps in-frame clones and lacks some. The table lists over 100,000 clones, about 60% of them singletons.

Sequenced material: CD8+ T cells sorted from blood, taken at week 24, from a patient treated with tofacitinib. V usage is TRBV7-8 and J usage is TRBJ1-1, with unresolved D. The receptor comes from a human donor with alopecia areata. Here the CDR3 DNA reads TGTGCCAGCAGCCCGAGGGTGAAACCGAACACTGAAGCTTTCTTT. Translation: CASSPRVKPNTEAFF.